This TCR beta chain emerged from a study of cytomegalovirus exposure and HLA in healthy donors. The study, taken as a whole, reports: According to a later analysis, TCR clusters from the first cohort tended to co-occur in the approximately 130 validation repertoires.

Only in-frame clones appear in the TCRdb table, and some are missing; sequencing was by immunoSEQ multiplex PCR. The table records 250,000 or so clones, roughly nine tenths of them present only once. This CDR3 is built from 15 residues. Trimming shortened V by 4 bases and J by 3 bases, and 15 bases separated the two germline ends. From germline, CDR1 is SGHTA and CDR2 FQGNSA. As to this clone: Its antigen is as yet unknown.

The chain joins TRBV7-2 to TRBJ2-5; D not certain. The TCR was taken from a man aged 18-30 years in good health and CMV-seropositive. Sequencing input: PBMCs. The DNA of the CDR3 is TGTGCCAGCAGCTACGACTCGTCATACAAAGAGACCCAGTACTTC. Protein: CASSYDSSYKETQYF.